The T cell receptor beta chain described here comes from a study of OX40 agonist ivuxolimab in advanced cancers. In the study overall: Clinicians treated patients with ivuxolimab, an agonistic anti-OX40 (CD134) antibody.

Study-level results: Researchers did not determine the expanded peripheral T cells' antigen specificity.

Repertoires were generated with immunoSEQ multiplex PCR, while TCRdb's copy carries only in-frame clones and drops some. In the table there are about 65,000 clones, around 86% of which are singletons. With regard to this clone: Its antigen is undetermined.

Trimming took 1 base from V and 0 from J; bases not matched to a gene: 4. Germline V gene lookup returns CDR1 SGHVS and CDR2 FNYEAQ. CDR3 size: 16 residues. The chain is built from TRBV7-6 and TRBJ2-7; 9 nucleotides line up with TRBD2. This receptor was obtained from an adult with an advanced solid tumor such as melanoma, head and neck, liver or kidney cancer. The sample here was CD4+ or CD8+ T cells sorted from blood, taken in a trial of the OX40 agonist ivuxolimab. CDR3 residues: CASSLGLAGISYEQYF. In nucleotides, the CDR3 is TGTGCCAGCAGCTTAGGGCTAGCGGGGATCTCCTACGAGCAGTACTTC.